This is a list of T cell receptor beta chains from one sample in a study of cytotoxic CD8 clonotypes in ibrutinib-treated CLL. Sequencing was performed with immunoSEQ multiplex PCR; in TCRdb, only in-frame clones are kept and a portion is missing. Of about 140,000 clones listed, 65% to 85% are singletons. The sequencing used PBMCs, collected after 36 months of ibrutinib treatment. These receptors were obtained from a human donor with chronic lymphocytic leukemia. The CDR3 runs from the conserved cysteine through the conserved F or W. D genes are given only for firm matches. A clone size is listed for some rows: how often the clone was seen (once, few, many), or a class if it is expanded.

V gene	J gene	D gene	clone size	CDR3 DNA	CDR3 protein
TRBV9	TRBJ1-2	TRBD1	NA	TGTGCCAGCAGCGTAGCCCGGGACAGCTCCAAGTCTTCTAACTATGGCTACACCTTC	CASSVARDSSKSSNYGYTF
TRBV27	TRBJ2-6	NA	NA	TGTGTATCGAGGGCAGCCGGCTCTGGGGCCAACGTCCTGACTTTC	CVSRAAGSGANVLTF
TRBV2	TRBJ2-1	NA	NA	TGTGCCAGCCCCCCCGAGCAGTTCTTC	CASPPEQFF
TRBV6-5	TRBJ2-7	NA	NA	TGTGCCAGCACGCCAGGGACCCACGAGCAGTACTTC	CASTPGTHEQYF
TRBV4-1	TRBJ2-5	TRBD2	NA	TGCGCCAGCAGCCAAGGGGACTACAACCAAGAGACCCAGTACTTC	CASSQGDYNQETQYF
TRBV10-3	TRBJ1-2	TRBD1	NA	TGTGCCATCAGTGCGGGACAGGGATCATCCGCCACCTTC	CAISAGQGSSATF
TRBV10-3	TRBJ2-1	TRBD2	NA	TGTGCCACCCGCCCAACTGCGGGAGGATCAAGCTCCTACAATGAGCAGTTCTTC	CATRPTAGGSSSYNEQFF
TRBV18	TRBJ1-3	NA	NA	TGTGCCAGCTCGGACTCCGTGACGGTTGGAAACACCATATATTTT	CASSDSVTVGNTIYF
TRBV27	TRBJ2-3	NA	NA	TGTGCCAGCAGTTCAGGGTTATCGGGCGATACGCAGTATTTT	CASSSGLSGDTQYF
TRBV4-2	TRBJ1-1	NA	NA	TGTGCCAGCAGCCAAGTCTCGGTCCAATTAGGGGGGAACACTGAAGCTTTCTTT	CASSQVSVQLGGNTEAFF
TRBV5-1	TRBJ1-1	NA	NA	TGCGCCAGCAGCGTCCGGGACGGTAACACTGAAGCTTTCTTT	CASSVRDGNTEAFF
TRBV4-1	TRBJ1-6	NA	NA	TGCGCCAGCAGCCAAGATGAGGCATCACCCCTCCACTTT	CASSQDEASPLHF
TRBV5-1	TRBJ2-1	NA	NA	TGCGCCAGCAGCCCGGGTGGGACATCTTCCTACAATGAGCAGTTCTTC	CASSPGGTSSYNEQFF
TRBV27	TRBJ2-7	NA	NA	TGTGCCAGCAGCCCAGGGACGGTCGCATTGGTCTACGAGCAGTACTTC	CASSPGTVALVYEQYF
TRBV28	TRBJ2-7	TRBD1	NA	TGTGCCAGCAGATACGCCGGGACAGTCTACGAGCAGTACTTC	CASRYAGTVYEQYF
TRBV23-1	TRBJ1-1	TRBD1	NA	TGCGCCAGCAAAGTCAATGGGACAGGGGACACTGAAGCTTTCTTT	CASKVNGTGDTEAFF
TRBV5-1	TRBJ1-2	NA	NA	TGCGCCAGCAGCTTGGAGGGACGCCGCTATGGCTACACCTTC	CASSLEGRRYGYTF
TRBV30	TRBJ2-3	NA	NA	TGTGCCTGGAGTGGGATAAGGTCCTTGTCAGATACGCAGTATTTT	CAWSGIRSLSDTQYF
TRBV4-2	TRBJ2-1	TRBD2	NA	TGTGCCAGCAGCCCATTAGCGGGGCACAATGAGCAGTTCTTC	CASSPLAGHNEQFF
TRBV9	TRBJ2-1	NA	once	TGTGCCAGCAGCGTCCAGGTAGGAGGGGATGAGCAGTTCTTC	CASSVQVGGDEQFF
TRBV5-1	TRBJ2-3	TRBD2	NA	TGCGCCAGCAGCCTAGCGGGGGGGCCCTTCCCAGATACGCAGTATTTT	CASSLAGGPFPDTQYF
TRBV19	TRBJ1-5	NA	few	TGTGCCAGTAGTATTAGGGTGGCTCAGCCCCAGCATTTT	CASSIRVAQPQHF
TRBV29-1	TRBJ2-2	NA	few	TGCAGCGTTGGATTCGGGCTGTACACCGGGGAGCTGTTTTTT	CSVGFGLYTGELFF
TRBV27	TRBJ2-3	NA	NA	TGTGCCAGCAGCTGGGGGCTCACAGATACGCAGTATTTT	CASSWGLTDTQYF